The sequence of this T cell receptor beta chain was determined in a study of T cell responses to AZD1222 COVID-19 vaccine. Method: immunoSEQ multiplex PCR; TCRdb's copy keeps in-frame clones and lacks some. Of 15,000 or so clones listed, 84% are singletons. This CDR3 contains 13 residues. V lost 4 bases to trimming and J lost 3 bases; unmatched junction nucleotides: 0. Per germline, CDR1 ENHRY and CDR2 SYGVKD. The source was peripheral blood, collected 28 days after the second AZD1222 dose. V is TRBV10-3 and J is TRBJ1-2; 9 bases are shared with TRBD1. This receptor was taken from an adult who received the AZD1222 COVID-19 vaccine. The CDR3 loop is CAISGQGDYGYTF. Written as DNA, the CDR3 is TGTGCCATCAGTGGACAGGGGGACTATGGCTACACCTTC.